The T cell receptor (beta chain) under discussion was sequenced for a study of T cell changes during pregnancy in multiple sclerosis. The data were produced by immunoSEQ multiplex PCR, yet TCRdb's version contains in-frame clones alone and is incomplete. The repertoire consists of 100,000 or so clones, with 75% to 95% occurring once and the leading ten covering 3% to 3.5%. Germline V CDR1 and CDR2: SNHLY, FYNNEI. V shed 7 bases and J 5 bases; nucleotides not matched to a gene: 15. This CDR3 is 17 amino acids long. The rearrangement uses TRBV2 and TRBJ2-7; 12 positions agree with TRBD1. The TCR sequence derives from a female donor with multiple sclerosis, enrolled in a pregnancy study. The specimen was peripheral blood, collected in the second trimester of pregnancy. The CDR3 sequence: CASTEGLGQGARHEQYF. The CDR3 region has the DNA TGTGCCAGCACCGAGGGTCTGGGACAGGGGGCGAGACACGAGCAGTACTTC.